This TCR beta chain comes out of a study of T-cell reconstitution after alpha-beta-depleted transplantation in children. This clonotype was found many times. Between the trimmed V and J ends, which lost 3 bases and 3 bases, there was a span of 12 bases. Looked up from germline, CDR1 is SGHRS and CDR2 is YFSETQ. The CDR3 has 14 residues. Unique molecular identifiers were built into the TCRbeta library. From the PCR reads, TCRdb called clonotypes with MiXCR, one entry per CDR3 protein. The table includes 350,000 to 400,000 distinct CDR3 sequences, more than 10% detected once. This rearrangement joins TRBV5-1 to TRBJ1-1; D may be TRBD1 (6 bases). This sequence was found in a human donor who donated a stem cell graft to a child with Fanconi anemia. The sample in question was PBMCs, obtained from the stem cell graft. The CDR3: CASSSQGGDTEAFF. DNA of the CDR3: TGCGCCAGCAGCTCCCAAGGGGGGGACACTGAAGCTTTCTTT.